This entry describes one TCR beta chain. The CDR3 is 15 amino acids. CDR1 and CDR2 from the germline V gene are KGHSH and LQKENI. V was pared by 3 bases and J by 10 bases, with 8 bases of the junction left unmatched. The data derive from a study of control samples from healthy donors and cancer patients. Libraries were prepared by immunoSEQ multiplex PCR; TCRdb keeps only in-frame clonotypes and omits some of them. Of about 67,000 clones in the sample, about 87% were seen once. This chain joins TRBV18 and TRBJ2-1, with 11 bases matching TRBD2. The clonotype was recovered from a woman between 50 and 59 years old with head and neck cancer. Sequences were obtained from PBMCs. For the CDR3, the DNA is TGTGCCAGCTCACCGGATAGCGGGGGGGCTACGGAGCAGTTCTTC. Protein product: CASSPDSGGATEQFF.